The clone carrying this T cell receptor beta chain has a handful of counts. Its target is unknown. These data come from a study of CD8 T cells in ankylosing spondylitis. Construction of TCR beta libraries was performed using quantitative 5'-RACE with molecular barcodes. TCRdb re-called the 5' RACE reads through MiXCR, storing one row per CDR3 protein. The data contain a few hundred thousand distinct CDR3 sequences, roughly an eighth of them singletons. Findings of the study overall: A TCR beta motif of 7 to 9 highly homologous variants seemed to mark ankylosing spondylitis blood. Past research had described some motif variants in reactive arthritis synovial fluid and blood. Reported data indicate significant enrichment of disease-linked clones within matched ankylosing spondylitis synovial fluid.

CDR1 SGHRS and CDR2 YFSETQ come from the germline V gene. Losses at the gene ends were 4 bases for V and 10 bases for J; bases not matched to a gene: 7. CDR3 length equals 15 residues. The sample taken for sequencing was blood, either unsorted or a sorted T cell fraction (not recorded which). The receptor was isolated from a male donor with ankylosing spondylitis. The chain carries TRBV5-1 and TRBJ2-1, with TRBD2 matching over 14 bases. This chain's CDR3 is CASSPGLAGAQEQFF. CDR3 coding DNA: TGCGCCAGCAGCCCGGGACTAGCGGGAGCGCAGGAGCAGTTCTTC.